A single T cell receptor beta chain is shown here with its context. Its antigen is undetermined. These data originate in a study of CD8+ T cells in alopecia areata. About the research overall: Tofacitinib continued for 6 to 18 months and was then withheld for 6 months.

Study-wide results and caveats: Relative to mice, TCR sharing across patients was less clear, a difference possibly HLA-related.

Following extraction, RNA underwent reverse transcription to cDNA, which served as the sequencing template. The data were produced by immunoSEQ multiplex PCR, yet TCRdb's version contains in-frame clones alone and is incomplete. In the table there are some 150,000 clones, under 60% of which are singletons. The V gene lost 1 base and the J gene lost 7 bases, with 13 bases spanning the gap. The CDR3 is 14 amino acids. Germline CDR1 is SGHDN and CDR2 is FVKESK. It was from PBMCs that CD4+ and CD8+ T cells were sorted. This clonotype was obtained from a human donor with alopecia areata. Sequences were derived from CD8+ T cells sorted from blood, sampled at week 0. The chain is built from TRBV14 and TRBJ1-2; D call uncertain. In DNA form, the CDR3 reads TGTGCCAGCAGCCAAGTTTACGGGTTCGGTGGCTACACCTTC. Translation gives CASSQVYGFGGYTF.